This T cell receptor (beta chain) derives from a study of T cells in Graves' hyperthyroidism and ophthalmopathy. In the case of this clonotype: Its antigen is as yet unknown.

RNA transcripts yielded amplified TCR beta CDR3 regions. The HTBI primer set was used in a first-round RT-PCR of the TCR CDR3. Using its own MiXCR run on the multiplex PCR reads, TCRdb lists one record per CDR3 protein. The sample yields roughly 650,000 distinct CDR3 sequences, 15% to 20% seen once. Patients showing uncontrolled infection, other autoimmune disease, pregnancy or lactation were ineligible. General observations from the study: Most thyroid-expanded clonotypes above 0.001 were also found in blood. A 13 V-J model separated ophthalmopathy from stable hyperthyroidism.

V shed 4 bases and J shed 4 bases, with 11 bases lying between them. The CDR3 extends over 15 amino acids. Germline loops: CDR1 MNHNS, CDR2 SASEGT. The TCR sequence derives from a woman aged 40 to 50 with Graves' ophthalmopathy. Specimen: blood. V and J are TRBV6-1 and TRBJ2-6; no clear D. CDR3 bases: TGTGCCAGCAGTGTCGATTTGGTGGGGGCCAACGTCCTGACTTTC. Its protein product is CASSVDLVGANVLTF.